These T cell receptor beta chains were read from a single sample in a study of CD8 T cells in Susac syndrome. MiXCR was run by TCRdb on the immunoSEQ multiplex PCR reads, yielding one entry per CDR3 protein. The table lists some 76,000 distinct CDR3 sequences, roughly 91% of them singletons. The sample was CD8+ T cells from PBMCs. Receptors were obtained from a human donor with multiple sclerosis. The CDR3 runs from the conserved cysteine through the conserved F or W. The order of the fields is D gene, J gene, V gene, clone size, CDR3 protein, CDR3 DNA. The D gene is left open where the match is weak. Some rows mark clone size as missing; the rest say once, few, many or name a class of expanded clone.

D: -; J: TRBJ1-1; V: TRBV2; size: -; CDR3: CASRFREVGTEAFF; DNA: TGTGCCAGCAGATTCAGGGAGGTCGGCACTGAAGCTTTCTTT
D: TRBD1; J: TRBJ2-2; V: TRBV11-2; size: -; CDR3: CASSLVDRGRTGELFF; DNA: TGTGCCAGCAGCTTAGTCGACAGGGGGCGGACCGGGGAGCTGTTTTTT
D: TRBD1; J: TRBJ1-6; V: TRBV6-5; size: -; CDR3: CASSWGTGATPLHF; DNA: TGTGCCAGCAGTTGGGGGACAGGGGCAACACCCCTCCACTTT
D: TRBD1; J: TRBJ1-5; V: TRBV4-1; size: -; CDR3: CASSPEQGDSNQPQHF; DNA: TGCGCCAGCAGCCCCGAACAGGGGGATAGCAATCAGCCCCAGCATTTT
D: -; J: TRBJ2-7; V: TRBV6-2/TRBV6-3; size: once; CDR3: CASSYSPGPYEQYF; DNA: TGTGCCAGCAGTTACTCCCCGGGACCCTACGAGCAGTACTTC
D: TRBD2; J: TRBJ2-5; V: TRBV20-1; size: once; CDR3: CSARDRGVEETQYF; DNA: TGCAGTGCTAGAGATCGGGGGGTGGAAGAGACCCAGTACTTC
D: -; J: TRBJ1-5; V: TRBV27; size: -; CDR3: CASSRGSHQPQHF; DNA: TGTGCCAGCAGTAGGGGCTCGCACCAGCCCCAGCATTTT
D: -; J: TRBJ2-7; V: TRBV13; size: -; CDR3: CASSLSDNSYEQYF; DNA: TGTGCCAGCAGCTTAAGCGACAACTCCTACGAGCAGTACTTC
D: TRBD1; J: TRBJ1-1; V: TRBV27; size: -; CDR3: CASSERQGTNTEAFF; DNA: TGTGCCAGCAGCGAAAGACAGGGGACGAACACTGAAGCTTTCTTT
D: -; J: TRBJ1-1; V: TRBV7-9; size: -; CDR3: CASSFLLGATSAAFF; DNA: TGTGCCAGCAGTTTCCTCCTGGGGGCAACCTCTGCAGCTTTCTTT
D: TRBD2; J: TRBJ2-2; V: TRBV4-3; size: -; CDR3: CASSLRTSGTNTGELFF; DNA: TGCGCCAGCAGCCTACGGACTAGCGGGACGAACACCGGGGAGCTGTTTTTT
D: -; J: TRBJ2-7; V: TRBV29-1; size: few; CDR3: CSVRASSNYEQYF; DNA: TGCAGCGTTAGGGCCTCATCGAACTACGAGCAGTACTTC
D: -; J: TRBJ1-1; V: TRBV4-1; size: -; CDR3: CASSPRENTEAFF; DNA: TGCGCCAGCAGCCCACGAGAGAACACTGAAGCTTTCTTT
D: -; J: TRBJ2-1; V: TRBV3-1; size: few; CDR3: CASSQETGLDNEQFF; DNA: TGTGCCAGCAGCCAAGAAACAGGTTTAGACAATGAGCAGTTCTTC
D: -; J: TRBJ1-1; V: TRBV28; size: -; CDR3: CASSLGRAEAFF; DNA: TGTGCCAGCAGTTTAGGTAGGGCTGAAGCTTTCTTT
D: -; J: TRBJ2-1; V: TRBV5-6; size: -; CDR3: CASKGGTAEQFF; DNA: TGTGCCAGCAAAGGAGGGACTGCTGAGCAGTTCTTC
D: -; J: TRBJ2-3; V: TRBV30; size: few; CDR3: CAWSAAGSTDTQYF; DNA: TGTGCCTGGAGTGCGGCAGGGTCCACAGATACGCAGTATTTT
D: -; J: TRBJ2-7; V: TRBV27; size: -; CDR3: CASSRGIFYEQYF; DNA: TGTGCCAGCAGCCGGGGAATATTTTACGAGCAGTACTTC
D: TRBD1; J: TRBJ1-5; V: TRBV6-2/TRBV6-3; size: -; CDR3: CASSTGTERHF; DNA: TGTGCCAGCAGCACCGGGACAGAACGGCATTTT
D: -; J: TRBJ1-2; V: TRBV28; size: -; CDR3: CASSLVFAGNYGYTF; DNA: TGTGCCAGCAGTTTGGTCTTCGCGGGTAACTATGGCTACACCTTC